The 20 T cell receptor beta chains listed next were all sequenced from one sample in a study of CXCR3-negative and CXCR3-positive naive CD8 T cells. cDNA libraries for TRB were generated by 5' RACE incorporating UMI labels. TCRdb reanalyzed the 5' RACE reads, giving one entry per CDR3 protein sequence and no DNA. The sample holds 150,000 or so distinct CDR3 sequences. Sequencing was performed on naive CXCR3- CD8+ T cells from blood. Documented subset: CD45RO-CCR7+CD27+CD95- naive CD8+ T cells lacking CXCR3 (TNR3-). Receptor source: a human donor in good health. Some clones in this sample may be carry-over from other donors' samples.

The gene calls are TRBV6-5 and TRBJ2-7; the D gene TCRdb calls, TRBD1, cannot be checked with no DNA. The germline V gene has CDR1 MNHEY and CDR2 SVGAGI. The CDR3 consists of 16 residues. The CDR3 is CASRPTPGQTIYEQYF.

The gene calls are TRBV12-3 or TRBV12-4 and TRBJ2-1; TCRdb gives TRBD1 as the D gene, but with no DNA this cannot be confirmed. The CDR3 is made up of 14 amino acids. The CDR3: CASSRDMAYNEQFF.

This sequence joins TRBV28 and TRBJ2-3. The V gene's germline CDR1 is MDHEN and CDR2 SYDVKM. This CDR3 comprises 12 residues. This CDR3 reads CASSLALDTQYF.

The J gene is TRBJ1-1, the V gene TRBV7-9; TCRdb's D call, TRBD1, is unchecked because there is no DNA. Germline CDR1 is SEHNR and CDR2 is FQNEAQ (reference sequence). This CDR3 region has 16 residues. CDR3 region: CASSQLWGGRDTEAFF.

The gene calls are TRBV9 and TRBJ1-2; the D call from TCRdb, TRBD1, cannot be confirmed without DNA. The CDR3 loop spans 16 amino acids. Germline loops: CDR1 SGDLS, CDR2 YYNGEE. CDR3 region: CASSGTSLTGNYGYTF.

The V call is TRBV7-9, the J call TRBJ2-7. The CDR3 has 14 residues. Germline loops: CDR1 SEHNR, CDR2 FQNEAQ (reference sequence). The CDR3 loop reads CASSLGPSLGEQYF.

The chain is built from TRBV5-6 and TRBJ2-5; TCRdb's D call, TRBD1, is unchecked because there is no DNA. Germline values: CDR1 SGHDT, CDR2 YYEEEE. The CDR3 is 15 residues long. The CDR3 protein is CASSLVPQGQETQYF.

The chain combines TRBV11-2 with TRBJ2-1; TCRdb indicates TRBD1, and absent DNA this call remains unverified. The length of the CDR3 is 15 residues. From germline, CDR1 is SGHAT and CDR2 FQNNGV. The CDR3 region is CASSLDPGGGNEQFF.

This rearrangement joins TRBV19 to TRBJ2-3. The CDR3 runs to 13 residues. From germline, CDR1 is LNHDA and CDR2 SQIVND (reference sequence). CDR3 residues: CASSSATPDTQYF.

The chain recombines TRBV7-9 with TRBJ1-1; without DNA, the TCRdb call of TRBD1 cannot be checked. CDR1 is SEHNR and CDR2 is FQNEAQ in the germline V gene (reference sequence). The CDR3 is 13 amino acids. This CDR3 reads CASSLAGASEAFF.

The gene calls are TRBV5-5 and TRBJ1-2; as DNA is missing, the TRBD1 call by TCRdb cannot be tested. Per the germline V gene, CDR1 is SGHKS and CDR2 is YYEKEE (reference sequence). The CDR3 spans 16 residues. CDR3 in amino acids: CASSLGQGASDYGYTF.

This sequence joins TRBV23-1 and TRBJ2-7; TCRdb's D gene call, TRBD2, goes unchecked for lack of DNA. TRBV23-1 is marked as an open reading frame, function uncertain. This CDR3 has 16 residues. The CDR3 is CASSPNRRALSYEQYF.

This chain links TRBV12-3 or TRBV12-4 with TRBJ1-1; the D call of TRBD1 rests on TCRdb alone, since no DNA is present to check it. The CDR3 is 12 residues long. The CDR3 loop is CASSLWGTEAFF.

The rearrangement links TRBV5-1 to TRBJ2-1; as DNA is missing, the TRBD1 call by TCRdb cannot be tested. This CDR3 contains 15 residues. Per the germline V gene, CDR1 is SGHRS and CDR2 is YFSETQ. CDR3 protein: CASSLMDRAYNEQFF.

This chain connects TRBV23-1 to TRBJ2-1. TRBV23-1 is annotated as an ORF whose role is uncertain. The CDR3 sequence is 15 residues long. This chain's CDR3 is CASSQSISSYNEQFF.

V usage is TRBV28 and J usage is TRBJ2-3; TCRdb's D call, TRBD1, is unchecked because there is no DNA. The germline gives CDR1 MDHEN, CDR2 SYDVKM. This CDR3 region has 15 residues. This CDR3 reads CACEGRGLGTDTQYF.

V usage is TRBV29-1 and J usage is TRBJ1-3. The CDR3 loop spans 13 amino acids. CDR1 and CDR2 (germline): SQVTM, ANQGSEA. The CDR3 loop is CSVGKSSGNTIYF.

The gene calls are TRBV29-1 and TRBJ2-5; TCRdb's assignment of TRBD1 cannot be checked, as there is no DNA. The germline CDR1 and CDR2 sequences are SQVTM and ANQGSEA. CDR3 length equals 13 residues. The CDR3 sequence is CSETDRGGIGQYF.

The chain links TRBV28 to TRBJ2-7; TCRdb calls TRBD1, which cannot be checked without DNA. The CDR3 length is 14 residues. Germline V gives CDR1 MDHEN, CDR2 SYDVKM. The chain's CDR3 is CASYNGQGAYEQYF. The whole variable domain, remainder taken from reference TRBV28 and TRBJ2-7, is DVKVTQSSRYLVKRTGEKVFLECVQDMDHENMFWYRQDPGLGLRLIYFSYDVKMKEKGDIPEGYSVSREKKERFSLILESASTNQTSMYLCASYNGQGAYEQYFGPGTRLTVT.

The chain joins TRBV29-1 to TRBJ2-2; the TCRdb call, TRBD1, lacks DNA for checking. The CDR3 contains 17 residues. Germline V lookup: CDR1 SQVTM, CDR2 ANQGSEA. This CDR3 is CSVVGARTPQNTGELFF.